Shown below are 2 T cell receptor beta chains from a single sample sequenced in a study of T cell changes during pregnancy in multiple sclerosis. Sequencing was performed with immunoSEQ multiplex PCR; in TCRdb, only in-frame clones are kept and a portion is missing. The profile shows about 25,000 clones, roughly nine tenths of them singletons. The sample was CD8+ T cells from peripheral blood mononuclear cells, taken in the first trimester of pregnancy. These TCRs come from a female donor in good health, enrolled as a control in a pregnancy study.

The chain carries TRBV19 and TRBJ2-2; a possible D gene is TRBD1 (5 bases). CDR3 length equals 14 residues. The V gene lost 6 bases and the J gene lost 15 bases, with 23 bases spanning the gap. Germline loops: CDR1 LNHDA, CDR2 SQIVND (reference sequence). The CDR3 loop reads CASRPDRDSLAVFF. DNA for the CDR3: TGTGCCAGTAGGCCGGACCGCGACAGTCTGGCGGTGTTTTTT.

This clone was observed at least ten times. The chain carries TRBV10-1 and TRBJ2-2; perhaps TRBD2 as D (6 bases). Trimming cost V 2 bases and J 6 bases, with 7 bases left between them. CDR3 length equals 13 residues. Germline lookup yields CDR1 WNHNN and CDR2 SYGVQD (reference sequence). The chain's CDR3 is CASSEGEAGELFF. The DNA of the CDR3 is TGCGCCAGCAGTGAGGGGGAGGCCGGGGAGCTGTTTTTT.